These 12 T cell receptor beta chains share one sample of origin, sequenced in a study of Ad26.COV2.S vaccination and SARS-CoV-2 variants. Using immunoSEQ multiplex PCR, the repertoire was profiled, and TCRdb retains in-frame clones only, with some absent. The table records hundreds of thousands of clones, approximately 90% of them present only once. Indicated treatment: approximately 18 received Ad26.COV2.S at low or high dose, single or two shots; about 5 received placebo; per-sample allocation not given. Sampling was performed 63 days after the first vaccine or placebo injection. Sequencing was performed on peripheral blood, taken in a trial of Ad26.COV2.S vaccine versus placebo. The origin of the receptors is a person aged 18-65 years who received the Ad26.COV2.S COVID-19 vaccine or a placebo.

The rearrangement uses TRBV29-1 and TRBJ2-2, with 8 positions matching TRBD1. After removal of 4 bases from V and 5 bases from J, the junction contained 3 bases not matched to a gene. CDR1 is SQVTM and CDR2 is ANQGSEA in the germline V gene. The CDR3 covers 13 residues. This CDR3 is CSVGTGGTGELFF. CDR3 DNA sequence: TGCAGCGTTGGTACAGGGGGAACCGGGGAGCTGTTTTTT.

This chain links TRBV3-1 (or the pseudogene TRBV3-2) with TRBJ2-7; D gene ambiguous. CDR1 LGHDT and CDR2 YNNKEL come from the germline V gene (reference sequence). The CDR3 runs 11 residues. The ends were cut back, 5 bases at V and 3 bases at J, with 5 bases in the middle. In nucleotides, the CDR3 is TGTGCCAGCAGCTTCCGCTACGAGCAGTACTTC. Amino acid sequence: CASSFRYEQYF.

This clone is a singleton in its sample. J is TRBJ1-5 and V is TRBV7-2; the D gene is possibly TRBD1 (5 bases). CDR1 and CDR2 (germline): SGHTA, FQGNSA. V lost 5 bases to trimming and J lost 3 bases, with 14 bases between them. This CDR3 spans 15 amino acids. The CDR3 sequence is CASSNFAGNNQPQHF. CDR3 bases: TGTGCCAGCAGCAATTTCGCAGGGAACAATCAGCCCCAGCATTTT. The whole variable domain, filled in from reference TRBV7-2 and TRBJ1-5, reads GAGVSQSPSNKVTEKGKDVELRCDPISGHTALYWYRQSLGQGLEFLIYFQGNSAPDKSGLPSDRFSAERTGGSVSTLTIQRTQQEDSAVYLCASSNFAGNNQPQHFGDGTRLSIL.

This chain links TRBV12-3 or TRBV12-4 with TRBJ2-2, with TRBD1 as a possible D gene (6 bases). CDR3 length equals 12 residues. The V and J ends lost 6 bases and 5 bases respectively, with 7 bases between them. In DNA, the CDR3 is TGTGCCAGCAGGCAGGGGACCGGGGAGCTGTTTTTT. This encodes CASRQGTGELFF.

The chain joins TRBV28 to TRBJ1-5, with 8 positions matching TRBD1. This CDR3 has 15 residues. V trimming: 5 bases; J trimming: 3 bases; junction bases outside the gene matches: 6. Germline CDR1 is MDHEN and CDR2 is SYDVKM. CDR3 DNA: TGTGCCAGCAGTATCGAGACAGGGGCCAATCAGCCCCAGCATTTT. This gives the protein CASSIETGANQPQHF.

The V gene is TRBV6-5, the J gene TRBJ2-2; D assignment may be TRBD1 or TRBD2 (7 bases each). CDR3 size: 16 residues. CDR1 is MNHEY, CDR2 SVGAGI, per germline. Trimming left V 3 bases short and J 7 bases short, with 18 bases between. In DNA form, the CDR3 reads TGTGCCAGCAGTTATGGGGAGGGGGCGAGTGTCGGGGAGCTGTTTTTT. Its translation is CASSYGEGASVGELFF.

The chain carries TRBV6-4 and TRBJ2-1, with TRBD1 matching 7 bases. Per the germline V gene, CDR1 is MRHNA and CDR2 is SNTAGT. The CDR3 spans 18 residues. The J segment lost 5 bases and the V segment lost 4 bases, leaving 17 bases of the junction unmatched. Written as DNA, the CDR3 is TGTGCCAGCAGTGGACAGGGCCCTGGCTGGCGGTCTAACAATGAGCAGTTCTTC. Translated: CASSGQGPGWRSNNEQFF.

The rearrangement links TRBV21-1 to TRBJ2-2; TRBD2 was called by the table and not checked on the DNA. TRBV21-1 is a known pseudogene. This CDR3 is built from 13 residues. In nucleotides, the CDR3 is TGTGCCAGCAGCATCAGAGCGGGGGGGGAGCTGTTTTTT. Translated, it gives CASSIRAGGELFF.

The chain carries TRBV7-9 and TRBJ2-1, with TRBD2 matching 11 bases. V shed 5 bases and J 8 bases; nucleotides not matched to a gene: 8. This CDR3 has 15 residues. The germline gives CDR1 SEHNR, CDR2 FQNEAQ (reference sequence). The CDR3 DNA is TGTGCCAGCAGCGTTAGCGGGAGGGAGTCCGATGAGCAGTTCTTC. Protein product: CASSVSGRESDEQFF.

The CDR3 sequence: CASTSGDAGSPYEQYF. CDR3 in DNA: TGCGCCAGCACCTCAGGGGATGCGGGATCCCCCTACGAGCAGTACTTC. This chain joins TRBV10-2 and TRBJ2-7, with D perhaps matching TRBD1 or TRBD2 (6 bases each). The V gene lost 7 bases and the J gene lost 2 bases, with 21 bases spanning the gap. This CDR3 is 16 amino acids long. Germline-derived CDR1 and CDR2 are WSHSY and SAAADI.

This chain uses TRBV6-4 with TRBJ2-3; 11 bases are a match to TRBD1. Trimming cost V 4 bases and J 3 bases; bases outside gene matches: 9. Germline CDR1 reads MRHNA; CDR2 reads SNTAGT. The CDR3 extends over 17 amino acids. The CDR3 here is CASSASGGQGVTDTQYF. The CDR3 nucleotides are TGTGCCAGCAGTGCCTCAGGGGGACAGGGGGTAACAGATACGCAGTATTTT.

V and J are TRBV20-1 and TRBJ2-7; no clear D. The length of the CDR3 is 10 residues. V was clipped by 6 bases and J by 5 bases, with 8 bases between them. Germline V gene data show CDR1 as DFQATT and CDR2 as SNEGSKA (reference sequence). CDR3 sequence (DNA): TGCAGTGCCTCCCTTGACGAGCAGTACTTC. Protein sequence: CSASLDEQYF.